Sequencing of this TCR beta chain was carried out in a study of PD-L1 blockade in urothelial cancer. The study, taken as a whole, reports: Patients with below-median pretreatment blood clonality survived longer.

PCRs were each spiked with synthetic TCR analog templates. Method: immunoSEQ multiplex PCR; TCRdb's copy keeps in-frame clones and lacks some. The data contain just over 14,000 clones, roughly 90% of them seen just once; the ten biggest clones take up 13% to 15%. A remark on this clone: Its antigen is still unknown.

The CDR3 runs to 14 residues. Germline loops: CDR1 MNHEY, CDR2 SVGAGI. V gave up 6 bases and J gave up 7 bases, with 15 bases separating them. Urothelial carcinoma, locally advanced or metastatic, affected the patients. Pretreatment and on-treatment samples were taken, numbering 1 to 8 per patient. This clonotype was obtained from an older man with urothelial cancer. The starting material was PBMCs, obtained around atezolizumab (anti-PD-L1) treatment. This rearrangement joins TRBV6-5 to TRBJ1-4, with D possibly TRBD1 on 5 matching bases. The CDR3 protein is CASRPDSDPEKLFF. The CDR3 coding sequence is TGTGCCAGCAGACCCGACAGTGATCCTGAAAAACTGTTTTTT.